This T cell receptor beta chain stems from a study of blood T cell repertoires in COVID-19. Cohorts were determined from participant-reported clinical history. This clone came up a few times. Sequencing used immunoSEQ multiplex PCR; TCRdb keeps in-frame clones, though not all of them. The table records over 140,000 clones, around 79% of them present only once. V lost 10 bases and J 1 base, leaving 17 bases between the germline ends. The CDR3 covers 15 residues. From germline, CDR1 is SGHAT and CDR2 FQNNGV. The chain links TRBV11-2 to TRBJ2-1; TRBD2 is a possible D gene (6 bases). The receptor was isolated from a woman between 45 and 65 years old who had recovered from COVID-19. The sample comprised PBMCs or T cells enriched from blood (not recorded which). CDR3 in amino acids: CATKSGLNSYNEQFF. CDR3 in DNA: TGTGCCACAAAAAGCGGGTTAAATTCCTACAATGAGCAGTTCTTC.